A selection of T cell receptor beta chains follows, all from one sample in a study of shared clonotypes between healthy human individuals. Libraries were prepared by immunoSEQ multiplex PCR; TCRdb keeps only in-frame clonotypes and omits some of them. The profile covers 800,000 or so clones, with 95% to 97% appearing a single time and less than 0.25% taken by the ten largest. Sequencing was done on a sample of naive CD8+ T cells sorted from blood. These receptors all come from a man under 40 in good health. The CDR3 runs from the conserved cysteine through the conserved F or W. A D gene is named only where the DNA matches it firmly. Clone size is stated in some rows and not others, as once, few, many or a class when expanded.

CDR3 length	clone size	V gene	J gene	D gene	CDR3 DNA	CDR3 protein
16	NA	TRBV6-4	TRBJ2-1	TRBD2	TGTGCCAGCAGTGACTCTCTAGCGGGAGAGATCAATGAGCAGTTCTTC	CASSDSLAGEINEQFF
17	NA	TRBV28	TRBJ1-5	NA	TGTGCCAGCAGTTCAATCAACCGGGACACATCTGATCAGCCCCAGCATTTT	CASSSINRDTSDQPQHF
14	NA	TRBV27	TRBJ1-5	NA	TGTGCCAGCAGTTTATCGGCGGGTTATCAGCCCCAGCATTTT	CASSLSAGYQPQHF
14	NA	TRBV5-6	TRBJ1-2	NA	TGTGCCAGCAGCCCATGGGAGGCCCTGGATGGCTACACCTTC	CASSPWEALDGYTF
15	NA	TRBV5-8	TRBJ2-1	TRBD2	TGTGCCAGCAGCTTTGGACTAGCGGGATACAATGAGCAGTTCTTC	CASSFGLAGYNEQFF
15	NA	TRBV2	TRBJ2-6	TRBD1	TGTGCCACAAGGACAGGGACTTACGGGGCCAACGTCCTGACTTTC	CATRTGTYGANVLTF
16	NA	TRBV27	TRBJ2-1	TRBD2	TGTGCCAGTTTGGGCTCCTTAGCGGGAGGTAGCAATGAGCAGTTCTTC	CASLGSLAGGSNEQFF
12	NA	TRBV18	TRBJ2-7	NA	TGTGCCAGCTCACCTCTCTCCTACGAGCAGTACTTC	CASSPLSYEQYF
15	once	TRBV4-2	TRBJ1-1	TRBD1	TGTGCCAGCAGCGCAAGGAGCGGACAGGAGCCTGAAGCTTTCTTT	CASSARSGQEPEAFF
14	NA	TRBV7-9	TRBJ2-7	TRBD1	TGTGCCAGCAGCGACTACCGGGACAGCTACGAGCAGTACTTC	CASSDYRDSYEQYF
15	NA	TRBV27	TRBJ2-7	TRBD2	TGTGCCAGCAGTGAAGATGGCGGGAGCTCCTACGAGCAGTACTTC	CASSEDGGSSYEQYF
15	NA	TRBV29-1	TRBJ2-1	TRBD1	TGCAGCACCAGCTCTCCCGGGACAGGGGGCAATGAGCAGTTCTTC	CSTSSPGTGGNEQFF
12	NA	TRBV6-6	TRBJ2-7	NA	TGTGCCAGCAGCCAGTTTCAGCACGAGCAGTACTTC	CASSQFQHEQYF
13	NA	TRBV6-5	TRBJ1-4	NA	TGTGCCAGCCGAGGGGCCCCTAATGAAAAACTGTTTTTT	CASRGAPNEKLFF
14	NA	TRBV7-9	TRBJ2-7	NA	TGTGCCAGCAGCGTGGAGACTTATCCCTACGAGCAGTACTTC	CASSVETYPYEQYF
14	NA	TRBV5-1	TRBJ2-5	NA	TGCGCCAGCAGCTTGCCCCTAGAGGAAGAGACCCAGTACTTC	CASSLPLEEETQYF
14	NA	TRBV29-1	TRBJ2-7	TRBD1	TGCAGCGTCCCCGGACAGGGGGGAGTCTACGAGCAGTACTTC	CSVPGQGGVYEQYF
15	NA	TRBV7-6	TRBJ2-2	NA	TGTGCCAGCAGCTTAGCTAAGGGGGACACCGGGGAGCTGTTTTTT	CASSLAKGDTGELFF
13	NA	TRBV4-1	TRBJ2-7	NA	TGCGCCAGCAGCCAAGATCGAGGCTACGAGCAGTACTTC	CASSQDRGYEQYF
14	NA	TRBV7-8	TRBJ1-5	TRBD1	TGTGCCAGCAGCTTAGCGGGACAGGGAATGCCCCAGCATTTT	CASSLAGQGMPQHF
12	NA	TRBV11-2	TRBJ2-5	TRBD2	TGTGCCAGCAGCACTCTTGGGAGGGCCCAGTACTTC	CASSTLGRAQYF
15	NA	TRBV6-5	TRBJ2-1	NA	TGTGCCAGCAGACTCCAGGGAGAACTGGGCAATGAGCAGTTCTTC	CASRLQGELGNEQFF
14	NA	TRBV6-5	TRBJ2-7	NA	TGTGCCAGCAGTTACTCGGGCAGCCACTACGAGCAGTACTTC	CASSYSGSHYEQYF
12	NA	TRBV27	TRBJ2-7	NA	TGTGCCAGCAAAGGGGGGACTAACGAGCAGTACTTC	CASKGGTNEQYF
14	once	TRBV29-1	TRBJ2-3	TRBD2	TGCAGCGTTGAGACTAGCGGTGTCACAGATACGCAGTATTTT	CSVETSGVTDTQYF
13	NA	TRBV7-6	TRBJ1-1	NA	TGTGCCAGCAGCTTAGGGGAGAGAACTGAAGCTTTCTTT	CASSLGERTEAFF
15	NA	TRBV5-8	TRBJ2-1	NA	TGTGCCAGCAGCCCTCGGCCAGGGGACTACAATGAGCAGTTCTTC	CASSPRPGDYNEQFF
17	NA	TRBV28	TRBJ1-5	TRBD1	TGTGCCAGCAGTCCCTCAAAAGCACAGGGGTGGATTCAGCCCCAGCATTTT	CASSPSKAQGWIQPQHF
15	NA	TRBV9	TRBJ2-7	TRBD1	TGTGCCAGCAGCGTAGGTGGGACAGGGGGCAGCGAGCAGTACTTC	CASSVGGTGGSEQYF
17	NA	TRBV7-8	TRBJ2-6	NA	TGTGCCAGCAGCTTCCGGGACCTAACATCCGGGGCCAACGTCCTGACTTTC	CASSFRDLTSGANVLTF
15	NA	TRBV28	TRBJ2-7	TRBD1	TGTGCCAGCAGTTTAAATACAGGGGGCTTCTACGAGCAGTACTTC	CASSLNTGGFYEQYF
15	NA	TRBV27	TRBJ2-2	NA	TGTGCCAGCAGTTTGTGGCCCGCGAACACCGGGGAGCTGTTTTTT	CASSLWPANTGELFF
15	NA	TRBV6-1	TRBJ2-3	TRBD1	TGTGCCAGCAGAGACCGGGACAGGGACACAGATACGCAGTATTTT	CASRDRDRDTDTQYF
13	NA	TRBV7-8	TRBJ1-5	NA	TGTGCCAGCAGCTTGGGTCAAAATCAGCCCCAGCATTTT	CASSLGQNQPQHF
15	NA	TRBV6-1	TRBJ1-1	NA	TGTGCCAGCAGTGCACTAGGTCTGGGGAACACTGAAGCTTTCTTT	CASSALGLGNTEAFF
15	NA	TRBV4-3	TRBJ2-5	NA	TGCGCCAGCAGCCCGGACAGTTCTCCTCCCCAGACCCAGTACTTC	CASSPDSSPPQTQYF
15	NA	TRBV19	TRBJ1-5	NA	TGTGCCAGTAGTAGCGACGCAGGCGGCAATCAGCCCCAGCATTTT	CASSSDAGGNQPQHF
17	once	TRBV7-9	TRBJ2-6	NA	TGTGCCAGCAGCTCAGACGGACCGCACTCTGGGGCCAACGTCCTGACTTTC	CASSSDGPHSGANVLTF
13	NA	TRBV5-1	TRBJ2-7	NA	TGCGCCAGCAGCCCCGATTCTTCCCGCGAGCAGTACTTC	CASSPDSSREQYF
15	NA	TRBV28	TRBJ1-5	NA	TGTGCCAGCAGGGAGGACACAACCCCAAATCAGCCCCAGCATTTT	CASREDTTPNQPQHF
14	NA	TRBV4-1	TRBJ2-2	NA	TGCGCCAGCAGCCACTCAGGGCCCACCGGGGAGCTGTTTTTT	CASSHSGPTGELFF
16	NA	TRBV19	TRBJ2-7	TRBD2	TGTGCCAGTAGTGCCCACTTCAGCGGGAGTGCCTACGAGCAGTACTTC	CASSAHFSGSAYEQYF
19	once	TRBV7-9	TRBJ2-3	TRBD2	TGTGCCAGCAGTTATATGGTGGCTAGCGGCAGTAAGAGCACAGATACGCAGTATTTT	CASSYMVASGSKSTDTQYF
15	NA	TRBV6-1	TRBJ2-5	TRBD1	TGTGCCAGCATCTGGGGGACAGTGGCGGAAGAGACCCAGTACTTC	CASIWGTVAEETQYF
13	once	TRBV6-5	TRBJ1-2	NA	TGTGCCAGCAGTTACGTCGGGGAGGCTGGCTACACCTTC	CASSYVGEAGYTF
13	NA	TRBV5-6	TRBJ2-7	NA	TGTGCCAGCAGATACGACAGGTACTACGAGCAGTACTTC	CASRYDRYYEQYF
14	NA	TRBV7-8	TRBJ2-7	TRBD1	TGTGCCAGCAGCTCCGGACAGGGTTACGACGAGCAGTACTTC	CASSSGQGYDEQYF